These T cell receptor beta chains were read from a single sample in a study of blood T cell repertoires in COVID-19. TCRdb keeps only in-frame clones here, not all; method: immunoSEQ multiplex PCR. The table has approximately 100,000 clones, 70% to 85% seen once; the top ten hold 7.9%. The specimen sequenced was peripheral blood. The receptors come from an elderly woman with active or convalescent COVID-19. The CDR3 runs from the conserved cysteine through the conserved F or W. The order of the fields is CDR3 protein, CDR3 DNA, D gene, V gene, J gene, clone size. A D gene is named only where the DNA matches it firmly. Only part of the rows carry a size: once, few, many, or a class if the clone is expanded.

CDR3aa: CASSEFLAARSYNEQFF
CDR3nt: TGTGCCAGCAGTGAATTTTTAGCGGCGCGCTCCTACAATGAGCAGTTCTTC
d_gene: .
v_gene: TRBV6-1
j_gene: TRBJ2-1
abundance: few

CDR3aa: CASSPVPGVNFEAFF
CDR3nt: TGTGCCAGCTCACCCGTTCCGGGGGTAAACTTTGAAGCTTTCTTT
d_gene: .
v_gene: TRBV18
j_gene: TRBJ1-1
abundance: few

CDR3aa: CASSLGQAPEQFF
CDR3nt: TGCGCCAGCAGCTTGGGTCAGGCTCCTGAGCAGTTCTTC
d_gene: .
v_gene: TRBV5-1
j_gene: TRBJ2-1
abundance: .

CDR3aa: CASSQGTGGNEKLFF
CDR3nt: TGTGCTAGCAGCCAGGGGACAGGGGGAAATGAAAAACTGTTTTTT
d_gene: TRBD1
v_gene: TRBV7-7
j_gene: TRBJ1-4
abundance: .

CDR3aa: CATRGGSGPNQPQHF
CDR3nt: TGTGCCACACGTGGAGGGTCGGGGCCGAATCAGCCCCAGCATTTT
d_gene: .
v_gene: TRBV15
j_gene: TRBJ1-5
abundance: .

CDR3aa: CASNLGGNTEAFF
CDR3nt: TGTGCCAGTAATCTAGGGGGGAACACTGAAGCTTTCTTT
d_gene: .
v_gene: TRBV19
j_gene: TRBJ1-1
abundance: .

CDR3aa: CASSRTGDYGYTF
CDR3nt: TGTGCCAGTAGTAGGACAGGGGATTATGGCTACACCTTC
d_gene: TRBD1
v_gene: TRBV19
j_gene: TRBJ1-2
abundance: .

CDR3aa: CASSTSGRPYNEQFF
CDR3nt: TGTGCCAGTAGTACTAGCGGGAGGCCCTACAATGAGCAGTTCTTC
d_gene: TRBD2
v_gene: TRBV19
j_gene: TRBJ2-1
abundance: once

CDR3aa: CATSDPTGPPNYGYTF
CDR3nt: TGTGCCACCAGTGACCCGACAGGGCCCCCTAACTATGGCTACACCTTC
d_gene: TRBD1
v_gene: TRBV24-1
j_gene: TRBJ1-2
abundance: .

CDR3aa: CASSPLSSSGNTIYF
CDR3nt: TGTGCCAGCTCACCACTATCGAGCTCTGGAAACACCATATATTTT
d_gene: .
v_gene: TRBV18
j_gene: TRBJ1-3
abundance: .

CDR3aa: CSASKHTEAFF
CDR3nt: TGCAGTGCTAGTAAGCACACTGAAGCTTTCTTT
d_gene: .
v_gene: TRBV20-1
j_gene: TRBJ1-1
abundance: .

CDR3aa: CASRDSSYNEQFF
CDR3nt: TGCGCCAGCAGGGACAGCTCCTACAATGAGCAGTTCTTC
d_gene: .
v_gene: TRBV5-1
j_gene: TRBJ2-1
abundance: .

CDR3aa: CASSQRTSGGYTF
CDR3nt: TGTGCCAGCAGCCAGAGGACCTCGGGAGGCTACACCTTC
d_gene: .
v_gene: TRBV3-1/TRBV3-2
j_gene: TRBJ1-2
abundance: .

CDR3aa: CASSAGVAEAFF
CDR3nt: TGTGCCAGCAGCGCAGGGGTCGCTGAAGCTTTCTTT
d_gene: .
v_gene: TRBV9
j_gene: TRBJ1-1
abundance: .

CDR3aa: CASRIQGYTGELFF
CDR3nt: TGTGCCAGCAGGATACAGGGGTATACCGGGGAGCTGTTTTTT
d_gene: TRBD1
v_gene: TRBV7-9
j_gene: TRBJ2-2
abundance: few

CDR3aa: CASSLVAGYTGELFF
CDR3nt: TGTGCCAGCAGCTTAGTAGCGGGGTACACCGGGGAGCTGTTTTTT
d_gene: TRBD2
v_gene: TRBV11-3
j_gene: TRBJ2-2
abundance: .

CDR3aa: CASSLGWYLAYEQYF
CDR3nt: TGTGCCAGCAGCTTAGGCTGGTATCTAGCCTACGAGCAGTACTTC
d_gene: .
v_gene: TRBV7-2
j_gene: TRBJ2-7
abundance: .

CDR3aa: CASSSAGADTQYF
CDR3nt: TGTGCCAGTAGCAGTGCGGGAGCAGATACGCAGTATTTT
d_gene: TRBD2
v_gene: TRBV19
j_gene: TRBJ2-3
abundance: .

CDR3aa: CASRWGQNYEQYF
CDR3nt: TGTGCCAGCAGGTGGGGACAGAACTACGAGCAGTACTTC
d_gene: TRBD1
v_gene: TRBV6-5
j_gene: TRBJ2-7
abundance: .

CDR3aa: CASSLTGYEQYF
CDR3nt: TGTGCCAGTAGTCTAACAGGCTACGAGCAGTACTTC
d_gene: .
v_gene: TRBV19
j_gene: TRBJ2-7
abundance: .

CDR3aa: CASSSPRTGLEKLFF
CDR3nt: TGTGCCAGCAGTTCACCCCGGACAGGGTTAGAAAAACTGTTTTTT
d_gene: TRBD1
v_gene: TRBV6-5
j_gene: TRBJ1-4
abundance: .

CDR3aa: CASWVAGGYNEQFF
CDR3nt: TGTGCCAGCTGGGTCGCGGGAGGGTACAATGAGCAGTTCTTC
d_gene: TRBD2
v_gene: TRBV27
j_gene: TRBJ2-1
abundance: .

CDR3aa: CAISEGQGARYEQYF
CDR3nt: TGTGCCATCAGTGAAGGACAGGGGGCTCGTTACGAGCAGTACTTC
d_gene: TRBD1
v_gene: TRBV10-3
j_gene: TRBJ2-7
abundance: .

CDR3aa: CASSQDPHQPQHF
CDR3nt: TGCGCCAGCAGCCAAGATCCTCATCAGCCCCAGCATTTT
d_gene: .
v_gene: TRBV4-1
j_gene: TRBJ1-5
abundance: few

CDR3aa: CASSQEASSTDTQYF
CDR3nt: TGTGCCAGCTCCCAAGAAGCTTCTAGCACAGATACGCAGTATTTT
d_gene: .
v_gene: TRBV19
j_gene: TRBJ2-3
abundance: .

CDR3aa: CATSRLLAGTSLETQYF
CDR3nt: TGTGCCACCAGCAGACTATTAGCGGGGACGTCGCTGGAGACCCAGTACTTC
d_gene: TRBD2
v_gene: TRBV15
j_gene: TRBJ2-5
abundance: .

CDR3aa: CASSRGLNYGYTF
CDR3nt: TGTGCCAGTAGCAGGGGGCTTAACTATGGCTACACCTTC
d_gene: TRBD1
v_gene: TRBV19
j_gene: TRBJ1-2
abundance: .

CDR3aa: CASSVTGGKLFF
CDR3nt: TGTGCCAGCAGTGTAACAGGGGGGAAACTGTTTTTT
d_gene: TRBD1
v_gene: TRBV6-2/TRBV6-3
j_gene: TRBJ1-4
abundance: .

CDR3aa: CASSVSGSTDTQYF
CDR3nt: TGTGCCAGCAGCGTCAGCGGGAGCACAGATACGCAGTATTTT
d_gene: .
v_gene: TRBV28
j_gene: TRBJ2-3
abundance: .

CDR3aa: CASSLSVSRDTQNGYTF
CDR3nt: TGTGCCAGCAGCTTATCGGTTTCTCGGGACACGCAGAACGGCTACACCTTC
d_gene: .
v_gene: TRBV11-2
j_gene: TRBJ1-2
abundance: .

CDR3aa: CASSIGNSGPYNEQFF
CDR3nt: TGTGCCAGTAGTATAGGTAATAGCGGGCCGTACAATGAGCAGTTCTTC
d_gene: TRBD2
v_gene: TRBV19
j_gene: TRBJ2-1
abundance: .

CDR3aa: CASSRGTGRSEQYF
CDR3nt: TGCGCCAGCAGCCGAGGGACAGGGAGGAGCGAGCAGTACTTC
d_gene: TRBD1
v_gene: TRBV4-1
j_gene: TRBJ2-7
abundance: .

CDR3aa: CATSDSGAMNTEAFF
CDR3nt: TGTGCCACCAGTGATTCTGGGGCCATGAACACTGAAGCTTTCTTT
d_gene: .
v_gene: TRBV24-1
j_gene: TRBJ1-1
abundance: .

CDR3aa: CATSGSAGTGVSYEQYF
CDR3nt: TGTGCCACCAGCGGATCTGCCGGGACAGGGGTCTCCTACGAGCAGTACTTC
d_gene: TRBD1
v_gene: TRBV15
j_gene: TRBJ2-7
abundance: .

CDR3aa: CASRTGLAGLVREQFF
CDR3nt: TGTGCCAGCAGAACGGGACTAGCGGGTCTAGTTCGTGAGCAGTTCTTC
d_gene: TRBD2
v_gene: TRBV11-1
j_gene: TRBJ2-1
abundance: .

CDR3aa: CASRTLSPGETQYF
CDR3nt: TGTGCCAGCAGGACCCTTTCCCCGGGGGAGACCCAGTACTTC
d_gene: .
v_gene: TRBV6-5
j_gene: TRBJ2-5
abundance: .

CDR3aa: CASSYSRASGRNIQYF
CDR3nt: TGTGCCAGCAGTTACTCGAGGGCTAGCGGGAGGAACATTCAGTACTTC
d_gene: TRBD2
v_gene: TRBV6-5
j_gene: TRBJ2-4
abundance: .

CDR3aa: CASSPDLRGEASYEQYF
CDR3nt: TGTGCCAGCAGTCCGGACCTTCGGGGGGAGGCCTCCTACGAGCAGTACTTC
d_gene: TRBD2
v_gene: TRBV6-6
j_gene: TRBJ2-7
abundance: .

CDR3aa: CASTVDRGPTYEQYF
CDR3nt: TGTGCCAGCACCGTGGACAGGGGGCCAACCTACGAGCAGTACTTC
d_gene: TRBD1
v_gene: TRBV6-6
j_gene: TRBJ2-7
abundance: .

CDR3aa: CASSPNYLEAFF
CDR3nt: TGTGCCAGCAGCCCCAACTACCTTGAAGCTTTCTTT
d_gene: .
v_gene: TRBV11-2
j_gene: TRBJ1-1
abundance: .

CDR3aa: CASKPQGGVYEQYF
CDR3nt: TGTGCCAGCAAACCACAGGGAGGGGTCTACGAGCAGTACTTC
d_gene: .
v_gene: TRBV27
j_gene: TRBJ2-7
abundance: .

CDR3aa: CASSLGLSQGEQFF
CDR3nt: TGTGCCAGCAGCTTGGGACTCTCCCAGGGTGAGCAGTTCTTC
d_gene: .
v_gene: TRBV5-6
j_gene: TRBJ2-1
abundance: .

CDR3aa: CASRSPGTGVAGELFF
CDR3nt: TGTGCCAGCAGATCGCCTGGGACAGGGGTGGCCGGGGAGCTGTTTTTT
d_gene: TRBD1
v_gene: TRBV13
j_gene: TRBJ2-2
abundance: .

CDR3aa: CASSPGTSGRYSYEQYF
CDR3nt: TGTGCCAGCAGCCCTGGGACTAGCGGGAGGTATTCCTACGAGCAGTACTTC
d_gene: TRBD2
v_gene: TRBV7-9
j_gene: TRBJ2-7
abundance: once

CDR3aa: CASSLQGAHNSPLHF
CDR3nt: TGCGCCAGCAGCCTGCAGGGGGCCCATAATTCACCCCTCCACTTT
d_gene: TRBD1
v_gene: TRBV4-1
j_gene: TRBJ1-6
abundance: few